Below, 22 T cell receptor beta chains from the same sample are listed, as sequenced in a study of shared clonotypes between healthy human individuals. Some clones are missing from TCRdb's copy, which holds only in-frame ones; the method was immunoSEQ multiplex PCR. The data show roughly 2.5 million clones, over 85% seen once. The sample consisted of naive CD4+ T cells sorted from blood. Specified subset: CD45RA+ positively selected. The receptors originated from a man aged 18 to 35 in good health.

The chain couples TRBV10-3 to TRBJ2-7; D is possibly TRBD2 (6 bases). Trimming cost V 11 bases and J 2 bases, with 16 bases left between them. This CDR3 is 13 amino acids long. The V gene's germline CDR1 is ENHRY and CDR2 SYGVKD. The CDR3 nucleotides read TGTGCCTTGCGAGGTGGCGGGGCCTACGAGCAGTACTTC. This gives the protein CALRGGGAYEQYF.

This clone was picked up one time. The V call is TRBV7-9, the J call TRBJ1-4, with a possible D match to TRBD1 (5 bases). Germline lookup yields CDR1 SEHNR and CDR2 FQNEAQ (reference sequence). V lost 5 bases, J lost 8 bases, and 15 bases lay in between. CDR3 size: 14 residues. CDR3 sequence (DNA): TGTGCCAGCAGCCTTGGGACTTTAAGAGAAAAACTGTTTTTT. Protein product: CASSLGTLREKLFF.

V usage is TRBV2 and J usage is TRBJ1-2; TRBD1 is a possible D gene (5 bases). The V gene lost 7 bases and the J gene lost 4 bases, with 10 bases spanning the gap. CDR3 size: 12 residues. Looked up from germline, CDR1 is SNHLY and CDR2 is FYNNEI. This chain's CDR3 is CASIAGGYGYTF. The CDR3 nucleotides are TGTGCCAGCATAGCGGGGGGCTATGGCTACACCTTC.

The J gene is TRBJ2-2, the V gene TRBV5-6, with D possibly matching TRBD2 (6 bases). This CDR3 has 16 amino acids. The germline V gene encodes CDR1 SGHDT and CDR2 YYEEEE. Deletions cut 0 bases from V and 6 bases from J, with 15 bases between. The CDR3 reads CASSLGGVLAAGELFF. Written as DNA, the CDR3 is TGTGCCAGCAGCTTGGGGGGAGTTTTAGCGGCCGGGGAGCTGTTTTTT.

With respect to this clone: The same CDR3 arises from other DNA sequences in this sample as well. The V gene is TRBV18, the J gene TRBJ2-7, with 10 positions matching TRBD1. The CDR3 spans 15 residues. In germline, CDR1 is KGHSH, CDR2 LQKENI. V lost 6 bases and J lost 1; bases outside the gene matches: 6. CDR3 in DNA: TGTGCCAGCTCCCGCCCGGGACAGGGGTCCTACGAGCAGTACTTC. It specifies CASSRPGQGSYEQYF.

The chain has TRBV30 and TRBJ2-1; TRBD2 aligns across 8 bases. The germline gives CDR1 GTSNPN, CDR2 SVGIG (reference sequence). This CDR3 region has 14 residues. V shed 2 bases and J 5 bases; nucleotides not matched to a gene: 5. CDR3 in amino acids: CAWSSLLADNEQFF. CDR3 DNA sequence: TGTGCCTGGAGTAGTTTACTAGCGGACAATGAGCAGTTCTTC.

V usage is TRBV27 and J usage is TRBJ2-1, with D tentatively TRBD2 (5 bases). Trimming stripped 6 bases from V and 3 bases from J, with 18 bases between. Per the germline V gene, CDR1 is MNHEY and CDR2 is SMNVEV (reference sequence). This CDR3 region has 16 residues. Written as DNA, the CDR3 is TGTGCCAGCAGCCCTGAGCGGCTTCCGATCTACAATGAGCAGTTCTTC. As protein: CASSPERLPIYNEQFF.

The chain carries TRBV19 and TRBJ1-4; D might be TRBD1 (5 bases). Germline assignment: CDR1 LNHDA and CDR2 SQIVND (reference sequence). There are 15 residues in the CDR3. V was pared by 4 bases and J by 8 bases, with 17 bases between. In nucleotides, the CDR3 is TGTGCCAGTAGTAGCCGGGACCGTTCTCGAGAAAAACTGTTTTTT. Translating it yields CASSSRDRSREKLFF.

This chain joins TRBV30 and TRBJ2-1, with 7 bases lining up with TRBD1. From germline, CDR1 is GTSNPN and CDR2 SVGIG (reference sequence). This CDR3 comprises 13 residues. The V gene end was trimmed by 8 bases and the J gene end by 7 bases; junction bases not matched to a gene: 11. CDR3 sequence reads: CALRDSGRNEQFF. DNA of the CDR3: TGTGCCCTCCGGGACAGCGGACGGAATGAGCAGTTCTTC.

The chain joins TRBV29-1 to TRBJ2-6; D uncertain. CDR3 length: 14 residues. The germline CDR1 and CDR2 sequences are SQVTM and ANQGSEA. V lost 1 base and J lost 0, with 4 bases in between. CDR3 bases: TGCAGCGTTGAAGGGTCCTCTGGGGCCAACGTCCTGACTTTC. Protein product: CSVEGSSGANVLTF.

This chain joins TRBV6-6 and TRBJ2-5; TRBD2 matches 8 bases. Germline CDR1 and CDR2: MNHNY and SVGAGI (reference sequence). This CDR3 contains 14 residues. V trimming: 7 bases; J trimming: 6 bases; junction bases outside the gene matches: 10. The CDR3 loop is CASTGELAGQTQYF. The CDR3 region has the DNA TGTGCCAGCACGGGGGAGCTAGCGGGTCAGACCCAGTACTTC.

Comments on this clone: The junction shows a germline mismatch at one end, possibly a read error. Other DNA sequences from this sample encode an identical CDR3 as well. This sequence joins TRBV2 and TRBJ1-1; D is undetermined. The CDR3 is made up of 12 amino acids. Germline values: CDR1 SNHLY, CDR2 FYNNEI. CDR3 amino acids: CASSVAGILAFF. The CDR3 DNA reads TGTGCTAGCAGTGTTGCGGGGATTTTGGCTTTCTTT. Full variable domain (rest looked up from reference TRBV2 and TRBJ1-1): EPEVTQTPSHQVTQMGQEVILRCVPISNHLYFYWYRQILGQKVEFLVSFYNNEISEKSEIFDDQFSVERPDGSNFTLKIRSTKLEDSAMYFCASSVAGILAFFGQGTRLTVV.

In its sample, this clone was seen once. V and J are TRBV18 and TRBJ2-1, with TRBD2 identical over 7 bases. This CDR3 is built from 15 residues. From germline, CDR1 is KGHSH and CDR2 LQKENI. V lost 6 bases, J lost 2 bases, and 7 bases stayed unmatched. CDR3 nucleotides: TGTGCCAGCTCCCCAGAGGGAGGGCCCTACAATGAGCAGTTCTTC. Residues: CASSPEGGPYNEQFF.

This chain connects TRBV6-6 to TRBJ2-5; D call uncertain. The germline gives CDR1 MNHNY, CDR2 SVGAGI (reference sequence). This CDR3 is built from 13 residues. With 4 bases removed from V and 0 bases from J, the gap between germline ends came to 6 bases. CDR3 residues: CASSWGNQETQYF. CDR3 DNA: TGTGCCAGCAGTTGGGGAAACCAAGAGACCCAGTACTTC.

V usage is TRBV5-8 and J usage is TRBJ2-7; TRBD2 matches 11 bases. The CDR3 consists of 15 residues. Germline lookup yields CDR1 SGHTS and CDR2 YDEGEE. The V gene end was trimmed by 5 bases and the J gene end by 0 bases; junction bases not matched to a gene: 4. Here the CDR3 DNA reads TGTGCCAGCAGACTCACTAGCGGGGGCTCCTACGAGCAGTACTTC. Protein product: CASRLTSGGSYEQYF.

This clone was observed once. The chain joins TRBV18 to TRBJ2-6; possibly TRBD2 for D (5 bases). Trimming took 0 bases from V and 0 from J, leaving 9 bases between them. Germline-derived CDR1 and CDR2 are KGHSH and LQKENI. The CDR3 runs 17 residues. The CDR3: CASSPPGLFSGANVLTF. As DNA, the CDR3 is TGTGCCAGCTCACCACCCGGACTCTTCTCTGGGGCCAACGTCCTGACTTTC.

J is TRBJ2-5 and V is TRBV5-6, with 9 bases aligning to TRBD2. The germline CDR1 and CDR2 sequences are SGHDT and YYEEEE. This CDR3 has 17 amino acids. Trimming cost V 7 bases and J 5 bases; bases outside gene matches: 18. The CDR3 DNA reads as TGTGCCAGCGGAAGAGGGGTTCTAGCGGGATTTCTTGAGACCCAGTACTTC. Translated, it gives CASGRGVLAGFLETQYF.

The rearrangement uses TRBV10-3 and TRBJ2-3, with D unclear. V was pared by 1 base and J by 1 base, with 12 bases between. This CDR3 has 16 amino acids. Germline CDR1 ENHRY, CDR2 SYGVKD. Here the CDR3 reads CAISELWTSRTDTQYF. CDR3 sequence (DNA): TGTGCCATCAGTGAGTTGTGGACCAGCCGCACAGATACGCAGTATTTT.

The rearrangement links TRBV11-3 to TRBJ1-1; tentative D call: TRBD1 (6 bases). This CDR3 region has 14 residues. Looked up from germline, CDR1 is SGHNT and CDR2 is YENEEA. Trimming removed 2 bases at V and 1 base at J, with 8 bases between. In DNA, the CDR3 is TGTGCCAGCAGCTTACAGGGGCCGAACACTGAAGCTTTCTTT. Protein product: CASSLQGPNTEAFF.

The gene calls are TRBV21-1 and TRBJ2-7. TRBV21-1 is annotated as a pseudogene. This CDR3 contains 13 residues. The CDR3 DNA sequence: TGTGCCAGCAGCAAAGGGATCTCTTACGAGCAGTACTTC. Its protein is CASSKGISYEQYF.

CDR3 loop: CASRGTQMGETQYF. The CDR3 bases are TGTGCCAGTAGGGGGACCCAAATGGGAGAGACCCAGTACTTC. This chain uses TRBV19 with TRBJ2-5; D is possibly TRBD1 or TRBD2 (5 bases each). CDR3 length: 14 amino acids. The germline V and J ends were trimmed by 6 bases and 4 bases, with 15 bases remaining between them. Germline CDR1 is LNHDA and CDR2 is SQIVND (reference sequence).

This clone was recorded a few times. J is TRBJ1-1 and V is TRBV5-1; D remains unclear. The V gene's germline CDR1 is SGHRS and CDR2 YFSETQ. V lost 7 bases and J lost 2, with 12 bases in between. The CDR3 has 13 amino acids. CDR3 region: CASGIESNTEAFF. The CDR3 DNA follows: TGCGCCAGCGGGATAGAGTCTAACACTGAAGCTTTCTTT.